The 20 T cell receptor beta chains below come from one sample, sequenced in a study of blood T cell repertoires in COVID-19. The table came from immunoSEQ multiplex PCR; TCRdb's copy has only in-frame clones and leaves some out. The sample lists around 370,000 clones; roughly 91% were seen once. The sequenced sample was PBMCs or T cells enriched from blood (not recorded which). These receptors were collected from a woman aged 18-35 years who had recovered from COVID-19.

V is TRBV4-2 and J is TRBJ1-1, with TRBD1 as a possible D gene (5 bases). The ends were cut back, 0 bases at V and 10 bases at J, with 15 bases in the middle. The CDR3 has 14 residues. CDR1 is LGHNA and CDR2 is YNFKEQ in the germline V gene. The CDR3 sequence is CASSQDGAQEGAFF. CDR3 coding DNA: TGTGCCAGCAGCCAAGATGGGGCTCAGGAGGGAGCTTTCTTT.

V and J are TRBV7-9 and TRBJ1-1; a weak D match, TRBD1 (5 bases). V was clipped by 4 bases and J by 3 bases, with 15 bases between them. Germline values: CDR1 SEHNR, CDR2 FQNEAQ (reference sequence). The CDR3 covers 15 residues. The CDR3 DNA sequence: TGTGCCAGCAGCTGGATCGGGGGAAAGGACACTGAAGCTTTCTTT. Protein: CASSWIGGKDTEAFF.

The rearrangement joins TRBV2 to TRBJ2-5, with D maybe TRBD1 (5 bases). The CDR3 length is 14 residues. From germline, CDR1 is SNHLY and CDR2 FYNNEI. The V gene lost 3 bases and the J gene lost 4 bases, with 12 bases spanning the gap. CDR3 region: CASSENPGSETQYF. DNA for the CDR3: TGTGCCAGCAGTGAGAATCCAGGGTCAGAGACCCAGTACTTC.

The chain couples TRBV11-2 to TRBJ2-1; 11 bases are a match to TRBD2. CDR3 length: 15 amino acids. The V segment lost 4 bases and the J segment 4 bases; nucleotides outside the gene matches: 3. Germline loops: CDR1 SGHAT, CDR2 FQNNGV. CDR3 nucleotides: TGTGCCAGCAGCTGGGGACTAGCGGAGTACAATGAGCAGTTCTTC. Amino acid sequence: CASSWGLAEYNEQFF.

The chain has TRBV27 and TRBJ1-1, with D maybe TRBD1 (5 bases). The germline gives CDR1 MNHEY, CDR2 SMNVEV (reference sequence). The V and J ends lost 5 bases and 4 bases respectively, with 17 bases between them. The CDR3 length is 15 residues. The CDR3 reads CASSDLTVGLTEAFF. The CDR3 DNA follows: TGTGCCAGCAGTGACTTGACAGTCGGTCTCACTGAAGCTTTCTTT.

The V and J genes are TRBV4-1 and TRBJ2-1, with TRBD2 as a possible D gene (6 bases). CDR3 length: 15 residues. Germline V gene lookup returns CDR1 MGHRA and CDR2 YSYEKL. Trimming cost V 5 bases and J 5 bases, with 16 bases left between them. The DNA for the CDR3 is TGCGCCAGCAGCTTCAGGCAAGGAGGGGACAATGAGCAGTTCTTC. It specifies CASSFRQGGDNEQFF.

The chain is built from TRBV6-5 and TRBJ1-2; D may be TRBD1 (6 bases). The V gene lost 0 bases and the J gene lost 7 bases, with 15 bases spanning the gap. Germline loops: CDR1 MNHEY, CDR2 SVGAGI. This CDR3 comprises 15 residues. CDR3 DNA: TGTGCCAGCAGTTACTCGACAGCAGGGGTTTCTGGCTACACCTTC. This encodes CASSYSTAGVSGYTF.

CDR3 nucleotides: TGTGCCAGCAGCCCAACGACAGGCCCCTACGAGCAGTACTTC. Translation: CASSPTTGPYEQYF. V and J are TRBV4-2 and TRBJ2-7, with D possibly matching TRBD1 (6 bases). The V gene lost 4 bases and the J gene lost 2 bases, with 12 bases spanning the gap. Germline V CDR1 and CDR2: LGHNA, YNFKEQ. The CDR3 is 14 residues long.

The J gene is TRBJ1-1, the V gene TRBV18; tentatively, D is TRBD1 (5 bases). Trimming stripped 6 bases from V and 11 bases from J, with 16 bases between. The CDR3 runs to 12 residues. The germline V gene encodes CDR1 KGHSH and CDR2 LQKENI. The CDR3 DNA sequence: TGTGCCAGCTCGACGGGGGGGGGAGGCGCTTTCTTT. This sequence encodes CASSTGGGGAFF.

V gene TRBV19 combines with J gene TRBJ1-2, with 8 bases aligning to TRBD1. This CDR3 comprises 12 residues. Germline V CDR1 and CDR2: LNHDA, SQIVND (reference sequence). V lost 9 bases, J lost 5 bases, and 5 bases stayed unmatched. The CDR3 protein is CASWDRIYGYTF. In nucleotides, the CDR3 is TGTGCCAGCTGGGACAGGATTTATGGCTACACCTTC.

The V call is TRBV25-1, the J call TRBJ2-7; D not resolved. The germline CDR1 and CDR2 sequences are MGHDK and SYGVNS. CDR3 length: 14 amino acids. V dropped 1 base and J dropped 6 bases, with 13 bases sitting between them. The CDR3 is CASSESGWSPEQYF. The CDR3 DNA reads as TGTGCCAGCAGTGAATCCGGTTGGTCCCCCGAGCAGTACTTC.

The chain combines TRBV10-3 with TRBJ2-1, with a possible D match to TRBD2 (6 bases). Germline CDR1 is ENHRY and CDR2 is SYGVKD. Trimming stripped 9 bases from V and 4 bases from J, with 13 bases between. This CDR3 has 13 amino acids. The CDR3 region has the DNA TGTGCCATGACCTCTAGCGAATACAATGAGCAGTTCTTC. Translation gives CAMTSSEYNEQFF.

This chain uses TRBV19 with TRBJ2-3, with TRBD2 matching over 7 bases. V shed 8 bases, J shed 4 bases, and the junction held 6 bases outside the gene matches. Germline V gene lookup returns CDR1 LNHDA and CDR2 SQIVND (reference sequence). The CDR3 length is 13 residues. The CDR3 DNA follows: TGTGCCAGTCGGGACCGGGAGGCAGATACGCAGTATTTT. Protein: CASRDREADTQYF.

The rearrangement links TRBV7-2 to TRBJ2-3; TRBD1 might be the D (6 bases). Germline CDR1 is SGHTA and CDR2 is FQGNSA. V was clipped by 3 bases and J by 4 bases, with 11 bases between them. CDR3 length: 14 residues. CDR3 region: CASSFYRESDTQYF. The CDR3 region has the DNA TGTGCCAGCAGCTTTTACAGGGAATCAGATACGCAGTATTTT.

The chain links TRBV3-1 (or the pseudogene TRBV3-2) to TRBJ2-6; D is possibly TRBD1 (6 bases). Germline-derived CDR1 and CDR2 are LGHDT and YNNKEL (reference sequence). Trimming stripped 4 bases from V and 1 base from J, with 14 bases between. The CDR3 contains 17 residues. CDR3 coding DNA: TGTGCCAGCAGCCCCTACATGACAGGATCTGGGGCCAACGTCCTGACTTTC. As protein: CASSPYMTGSGANVLTF.

This clone appeared once. The chain joins TRBV5-6 to TRBJ1-4; D is possibly TRBD1 (6 bases). The CDR3 is 15 residues long. V was pared by 1 base and J by 7 bases, with 14 bases between. The germline V gene has CDR1 SGHDT and CDR2 YYEEEE. As DNA, the CDR3 is TGTGCCAGCAGCTTGCTTAGGGGGTCCTTTGAAAAACTGTTTTTT. Translation gives CASSLLRGSFEKLFF.

A remark on this clone: Other DNA sequences within the sample encode an identical CDR3. This chain links TRBV7-2 with TRBJ1-1; D perhaps matches TRBD1 (5 bases). The germline V and J ends were trimmed by 1 base and 5 bases, with 11 bases remaining between them. This CDR3 has 14 residues. CDR1 is SGHTA and CDR2 is FQGNSA in the germline V gene. The CDR3 region is CASSLVPGRTEAFF. The CDR3 bases are TGTGCCAGCAGCTTAGTCCCAGGGAGGACTGAAGCTTTCTTT.

Remarks on this clone: Distinct nucleotide sequences in the sample also encode this CDR3. The chain recombines TRBV6-5 with TRBJ1-1; maybe TRBD1 (5 bases). Germline CDR1 MNHEY, CDR2 SVGAGI. CDR3 length equals 14 residues. Between the trimmed V and J ends, which lost 1 base and 2 bases, there was a span of 8 bases. This CDR3 reads CASSYLQGNTEAFF. CDR3 nucleotides: TGTGCCAGCAGTTACTTGCAGGGCAACACTGAAGCTTTCTTT.

The J gene is TRBJ2-1, the V gene TRBV4-1; D possibly corresponds to TRBD1 (6 bases). CDR3 length: 15 amino acids. Looked up from germline, CDR1 is MGHRA and CDR2 is YSYEKL. Trimming stripped 6 bases from V and 1 base from J, with 13 bases between. Here the CDR3 DNA reads TGCGCCAGCAGTGCAGGGGACCGATCCTACAATGAGCAGTTCTTC. Its translation: CASSAGDRSYNEQFF.

This chain connects TRBV6-1 to TRBJ1-5; 7 positions agree with TRBD1. With 3 bases clipped from V and 3 bases from J, the junction kept 5 bases outside the gene matches. Germline assignment: CDR1 MNHNS and CDR2 SASEGT. The CDR3 has 15 amino acids. The CDR3, as DNA: TGTGCCAGCAGTGATGGGGACAGACACAATCAGCCCCAGCATTTT. Translated: CASSDGDRHNQPQHF.